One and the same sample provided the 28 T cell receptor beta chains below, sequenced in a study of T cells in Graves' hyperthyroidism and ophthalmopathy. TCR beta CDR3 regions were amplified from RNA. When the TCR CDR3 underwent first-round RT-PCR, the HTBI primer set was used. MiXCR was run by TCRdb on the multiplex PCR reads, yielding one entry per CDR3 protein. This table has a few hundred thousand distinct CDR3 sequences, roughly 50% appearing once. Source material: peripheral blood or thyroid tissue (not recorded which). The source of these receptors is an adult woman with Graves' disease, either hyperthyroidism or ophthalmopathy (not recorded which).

The CDR3 nucleotides are TGTGCCAGCAGCTTAGAGGGACAGCGCTACGAGCAGTACTTC. Translation gives CASSLEGQRYEQYF. The chain joins TRBV11-2 to TRBJ2-7; 7 bases line up with TRBD1. The CDR3 is 14 amino acids. The V gene end was trimmed by 0 bases and the J gene end by 3 bases; junction bases not matched to a gene: 2. The germline gives CDR1 SGHAT, CDR2 FQNNGV.

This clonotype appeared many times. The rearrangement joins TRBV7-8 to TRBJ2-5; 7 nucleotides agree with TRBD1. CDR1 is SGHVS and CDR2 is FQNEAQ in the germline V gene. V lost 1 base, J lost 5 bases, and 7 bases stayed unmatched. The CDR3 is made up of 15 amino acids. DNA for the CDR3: TGTGCCAGCAGCTTAGTCACAGGGGAAGAGGAGACCCAGTACTTC. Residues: CASSLVTGEEETQYF. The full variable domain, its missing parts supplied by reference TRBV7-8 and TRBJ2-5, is GAGVSQSPRYKVAKRGQDVALRCDPISGHVSLFWYQQALGQGPEFLTYFQNEAQLDKSGLPSDRFFAERPEGSVSTLKIQRTQQEDSAVYLCASSLVTGEEETQYFGPGTRLLVL.

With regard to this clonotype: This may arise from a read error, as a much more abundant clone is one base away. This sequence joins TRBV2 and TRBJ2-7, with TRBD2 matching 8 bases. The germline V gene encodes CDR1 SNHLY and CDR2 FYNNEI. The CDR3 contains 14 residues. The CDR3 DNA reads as TGCGCCAGCGGCCCCGGGGGGGGGGCCTACGAGCAGTACTTC. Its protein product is CASGPGGGAYEQYF.

This CDR3 is CSLGTSGRHFYEQYF. CDR3 nucleotide sequence: TGCAGCTTGGGGACTAGCGGGAGACATTTCTACGAGCAGTACTTC. This chain uses TRBV29-1 with TRBJ2-7; 14 bases line up with TRBD2. Germline trimming cut 8 bases from V and 3 bases from J; bases unmatched to any gene: 9. CDR3 size: 15 residues. Germline loops: CDR1 SQVTM, CDR2 ANQGSEA.

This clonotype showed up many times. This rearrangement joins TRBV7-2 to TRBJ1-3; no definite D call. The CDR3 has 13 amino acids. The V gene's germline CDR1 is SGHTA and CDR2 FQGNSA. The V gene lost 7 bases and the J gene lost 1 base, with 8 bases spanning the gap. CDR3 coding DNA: TGTGCCAGCACCCAGAGGTCTGGAAACACCATATATTTT. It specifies CASTQRSGNTIYF. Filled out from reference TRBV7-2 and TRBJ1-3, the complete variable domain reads GAGVSQSPSNKVTEKGKDVELRCDPISGHTALYWYRQSLGQGLEFLIYFQGNSAPDKSGLPSDRFSAERTGGSVSTLTIQRTQQEDSAVYLCASTQRSGNTIYFGEGSWLTVV.

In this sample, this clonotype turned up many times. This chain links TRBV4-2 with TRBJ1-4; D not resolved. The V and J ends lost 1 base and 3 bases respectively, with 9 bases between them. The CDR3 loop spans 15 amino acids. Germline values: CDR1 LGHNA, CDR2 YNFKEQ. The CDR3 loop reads CASSQARRANEKLFF. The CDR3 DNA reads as TGTGCCAGCAGCCAAGCCCGGCGAGCTAATGAAAAACTGTTTTTT.

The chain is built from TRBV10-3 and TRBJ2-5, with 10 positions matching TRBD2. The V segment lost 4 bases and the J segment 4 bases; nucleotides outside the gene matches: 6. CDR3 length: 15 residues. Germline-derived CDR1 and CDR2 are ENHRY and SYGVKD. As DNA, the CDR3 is TGTGCCATCAGTGGCCCCAGCGGGAGGGGAGAGACCCAGTACTTC. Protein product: CAISGPSGRGETQYF.

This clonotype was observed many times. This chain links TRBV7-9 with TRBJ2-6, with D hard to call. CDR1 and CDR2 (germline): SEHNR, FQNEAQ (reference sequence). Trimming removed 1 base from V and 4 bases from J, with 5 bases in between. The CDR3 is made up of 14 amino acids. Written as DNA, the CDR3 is TGTGCCAGCAGCTTAGGGGCCGGGGCCAACGTCCTGACTTTC. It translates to CASSLGAGANVLTF.

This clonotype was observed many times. CDR3: CASSQGSGQPQHF. The CDR3 nucleotides read TGTGCCAGCAGCCAGGGGAGTGGCCAGCCCCAGCATTTT. The chain couples TRBV5-8 to TRBJ1-5; possible D gene TRBD1, 6 bases. CDR1 is SGHTS, CDR2 YDEGEE, per germline. The V end was cut by 4 bases, the J end by 7 bases, with 12 bases between. The CDR3 is made up of 13 amino acids.

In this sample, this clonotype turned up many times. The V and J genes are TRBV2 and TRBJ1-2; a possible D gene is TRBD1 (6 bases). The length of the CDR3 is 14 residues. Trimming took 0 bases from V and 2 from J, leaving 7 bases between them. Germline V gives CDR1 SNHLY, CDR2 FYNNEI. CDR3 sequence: CASSEARGNYGYTF. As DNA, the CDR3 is TGTGCCAGCAGTGAAGCGAGGGGGAACTATGGCTACACCTTC.

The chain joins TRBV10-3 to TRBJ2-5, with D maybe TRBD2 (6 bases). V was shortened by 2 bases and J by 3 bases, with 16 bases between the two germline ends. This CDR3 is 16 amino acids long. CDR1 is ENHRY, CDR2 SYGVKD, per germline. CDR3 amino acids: CAISEPVSGVKETQYF. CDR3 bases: TGTGCCATCAGTGAGCCGGTGTCGGGAGTGAAAGAGACCCAGTACTTC.

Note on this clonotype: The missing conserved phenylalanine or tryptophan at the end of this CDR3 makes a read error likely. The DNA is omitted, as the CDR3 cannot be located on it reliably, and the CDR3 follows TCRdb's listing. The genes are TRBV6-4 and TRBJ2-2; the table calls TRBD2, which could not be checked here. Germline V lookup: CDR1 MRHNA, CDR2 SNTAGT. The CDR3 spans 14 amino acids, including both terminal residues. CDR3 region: CASRKRGGHRGAVV.

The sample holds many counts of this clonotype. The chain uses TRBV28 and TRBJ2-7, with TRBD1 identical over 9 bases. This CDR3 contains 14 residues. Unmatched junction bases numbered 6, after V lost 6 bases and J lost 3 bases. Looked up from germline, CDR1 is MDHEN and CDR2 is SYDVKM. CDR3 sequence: CASSDGTGIYEQYF. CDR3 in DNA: TGTGCCAGCAGCGACGGGACAGGGATCTACGAGCAGTACTTC.

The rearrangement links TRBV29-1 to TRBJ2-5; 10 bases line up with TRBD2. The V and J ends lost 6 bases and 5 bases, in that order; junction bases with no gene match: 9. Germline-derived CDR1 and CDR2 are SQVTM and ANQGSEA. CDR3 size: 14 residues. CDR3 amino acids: CSVASGGARETQYF. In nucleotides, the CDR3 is TGCAGCGTGGCGAGCGGGGGGGCCCGGGAGACCCAGTACTTC.

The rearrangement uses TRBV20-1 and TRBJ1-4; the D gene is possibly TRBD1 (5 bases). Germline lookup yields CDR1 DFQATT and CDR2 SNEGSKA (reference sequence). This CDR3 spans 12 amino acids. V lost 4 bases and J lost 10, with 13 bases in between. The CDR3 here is CSAMAGIGKLFF. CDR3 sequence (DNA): TGCAGTGCTATGGCAGGGATAGGAAAACTGTTTTTT.

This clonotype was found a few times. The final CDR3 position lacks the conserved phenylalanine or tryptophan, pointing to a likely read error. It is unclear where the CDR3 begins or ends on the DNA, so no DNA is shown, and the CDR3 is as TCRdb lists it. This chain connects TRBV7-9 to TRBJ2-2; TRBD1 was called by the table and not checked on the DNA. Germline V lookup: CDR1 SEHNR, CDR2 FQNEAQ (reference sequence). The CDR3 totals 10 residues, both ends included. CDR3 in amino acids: CASSSPGGGR.

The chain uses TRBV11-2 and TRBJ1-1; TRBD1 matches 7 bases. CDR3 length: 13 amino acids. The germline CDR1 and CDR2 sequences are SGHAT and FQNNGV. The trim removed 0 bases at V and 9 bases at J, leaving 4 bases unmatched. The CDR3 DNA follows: TGTGCCAGCAGCTTAGAACAGGGGAAGAAAGCTTTCTTT. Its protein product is CASSLEQGKKAFF.

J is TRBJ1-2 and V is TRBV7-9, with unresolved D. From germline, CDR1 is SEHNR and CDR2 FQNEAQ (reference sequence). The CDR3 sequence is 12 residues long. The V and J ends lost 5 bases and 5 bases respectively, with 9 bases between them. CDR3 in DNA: TGTGCCAGCAGCACGCGGGATTATGGCTACACCTTC. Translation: CASSTRDYGYTF. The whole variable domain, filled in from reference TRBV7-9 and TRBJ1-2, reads DTGVSQNPRHKITKRGQNVTFRCDPISEHNRLYWYRQTLGQGPEFLTYFQNEAQLEKSRLLSDRFSAERPKGSFSTLEIQRTEQGDSAMYLCASSTRDYGYTFGSGTRLTVV.

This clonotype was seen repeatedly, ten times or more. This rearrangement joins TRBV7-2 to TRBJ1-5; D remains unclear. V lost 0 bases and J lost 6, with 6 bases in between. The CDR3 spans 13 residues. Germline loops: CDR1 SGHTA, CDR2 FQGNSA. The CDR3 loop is CASSLAVGQPQHF. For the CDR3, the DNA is TGTGCCAGCAGCTTAGCGGTCGGTCAGCCCCAGCATTTT.

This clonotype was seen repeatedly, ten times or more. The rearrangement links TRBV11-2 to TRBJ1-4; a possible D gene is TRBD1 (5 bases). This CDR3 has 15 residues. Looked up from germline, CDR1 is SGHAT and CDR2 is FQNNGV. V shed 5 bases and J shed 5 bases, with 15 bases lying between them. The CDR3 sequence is CASSAQGLRNEKLFF. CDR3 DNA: TGTGCCAGCAGCGCGCAGGGTCTGAGGAATGAAAAACTGTTTTTT.

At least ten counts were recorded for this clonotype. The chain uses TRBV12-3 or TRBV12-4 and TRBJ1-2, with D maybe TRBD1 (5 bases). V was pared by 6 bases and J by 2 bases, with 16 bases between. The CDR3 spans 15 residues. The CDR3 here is CASRLTSGGNYGYTF. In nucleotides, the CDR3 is TGTGCCAGCAGGCTCACCTCCGGGGGGAACTATGGCTACACCTTC.

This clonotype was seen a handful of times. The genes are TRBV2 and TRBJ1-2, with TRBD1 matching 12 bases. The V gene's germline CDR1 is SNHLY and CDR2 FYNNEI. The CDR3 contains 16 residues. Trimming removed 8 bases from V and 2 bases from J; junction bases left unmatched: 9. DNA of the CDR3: TGTGCCAGCTCACCTTCCGGGACAGGGGGCAACTATGGCTACACCTTC. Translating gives CASSPSGTGGNYGYTF.

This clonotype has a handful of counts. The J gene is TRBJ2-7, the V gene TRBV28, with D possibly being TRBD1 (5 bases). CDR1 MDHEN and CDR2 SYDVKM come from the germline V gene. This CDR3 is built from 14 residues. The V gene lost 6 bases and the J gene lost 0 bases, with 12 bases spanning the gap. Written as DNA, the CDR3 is TGTGCCAGCAGCCCGCGACAGTTCTCCTACGAGCAGTACTTC. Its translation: CASSPRQFSYEQYF.

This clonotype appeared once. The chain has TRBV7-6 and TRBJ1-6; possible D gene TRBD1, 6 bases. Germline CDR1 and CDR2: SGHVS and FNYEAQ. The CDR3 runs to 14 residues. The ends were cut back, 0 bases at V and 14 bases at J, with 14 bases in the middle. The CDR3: CASSLAGGGDTLHF. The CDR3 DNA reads TGTGCCAGCAGCTTAGCCGGGGGGGGCGATACCCTCCACTTT.

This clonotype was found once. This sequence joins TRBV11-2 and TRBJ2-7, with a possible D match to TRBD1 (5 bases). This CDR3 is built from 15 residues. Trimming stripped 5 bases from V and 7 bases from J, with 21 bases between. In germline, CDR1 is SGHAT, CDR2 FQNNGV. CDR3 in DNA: TGTGCCAGCAGCCGTCGGGCGCCTCGCCAGGGAGAGCAGTACTTC. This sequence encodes CASSRRAPRQGEQYF. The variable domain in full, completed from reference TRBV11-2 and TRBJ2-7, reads EAGVAQSPRYKIIEKRQSVAFWCNPISGHATLYWYQQILGQGPKLLIQFQNNGVVDDSQLPKDRFSAERLKGVDSTLKIQPAKLEDSAVYLCASSRRAPRQGEQYFGPGTRLTVT.

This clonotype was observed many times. The CDR3 region is CASSLDYLEQYF. CDR3 DNA: TGTGCCAGCAGCTTAGACTATCTCGAGCAGTACTTC. V gene TRBV7-2 combines with J gene TRBJ2-7; D unresolved. V was shortened by 1 base and J by 6 bases, with 7 bases between the two germline ends. Germline lookup yields CDR1 SGHTA and CDR2 FQGNSA. The CDR3 extends over 12 amino acids.

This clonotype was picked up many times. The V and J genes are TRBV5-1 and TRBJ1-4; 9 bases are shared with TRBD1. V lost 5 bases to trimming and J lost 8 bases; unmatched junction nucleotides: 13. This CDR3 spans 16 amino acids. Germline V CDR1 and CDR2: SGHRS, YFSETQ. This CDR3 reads CASREQYRGLREKLFF. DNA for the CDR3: TGCGCCAGCAGAGAGCAGTACAGGGGGCTTCGGGAAAAACTGTTTTTT.

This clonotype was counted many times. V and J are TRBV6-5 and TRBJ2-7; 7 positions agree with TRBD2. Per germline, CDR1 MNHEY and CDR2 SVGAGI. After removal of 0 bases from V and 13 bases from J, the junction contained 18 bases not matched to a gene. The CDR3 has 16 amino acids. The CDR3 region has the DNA TGTGCCAGCAGTTACTCGGCAACAAACCCCCGTAGCGGGCATTACTTC. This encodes CASSYSATNPRSGHYF.